This T cell receptor beta chain was identified during a study of shared clonotypes between healthy human individuals (dated by TCRdb to 2020 to 2021). Describing the broader study: The cohort included a few men and two women between 18 and 49 years of age. For each donor, CD4 naive and CD4 memory were each run on three plates, CD8 naive on two plates, and CD8 memory on one plate. Different laboratories and diverse techniques were used to prepare libraries and sequence TCR repertoires, to increase sequencing depth and limit assay-specific biases. To estimate repertoire size and how much clonotypes are shared between individuals, the study performed deep sequencing of blood TCR repertoires from five healthy adults. Each donor's leukapheresis produced roughly between about 0.9 and 9.5 billion PBMCs.

About this clone itself: It lacks a known antigen. The sample holds no much larger clone one base away, and base qualities are not on file.

Reading the germline V gene gives CDR1 ENHRY and CDR2 SYGVKD. V and J are truncated by 3 bases and 4 bases respectively, leaving an intervening sequence of 9 bases. Spanning cysteine to phenylalanine, the CDR3 consists of 14 amino acids. Only the CDR3 DNA is retained, 42 bases long and in frame from the first base. Broader findings and caveats from the paper: Across several donors, around 5% of naive CD4, approximately 3.5% of naive CD8, 2.3% of memory CD4, and roughly 0.4% of memory CD8 clonotypes were shared. Sampling was restricted to blood, and TCR repertoires in tissues likely differ from the TCR repertoires found in blood. The genetic and exposure-history diversity represented was limited by the small number of donors. Pairwise subsampling indicated that sequencing depth was expected to affect the degree of clonotype sharing among donors. Naive subsets generally had larger estimated clonotype richness than memory subsets did. Even with the large sequencing depth, rarefaction of the sorted-subset datasets indicated that sequencing was incomplete. Compared with non-shared clonotypes, the clonotypes found in all four sorted-subset donors had higher generation probabilities.

TCR CDR3 regions were amplified from genomic DNA by multiplex PCR using the deep immunoSEQ assay. Genomic DNA extracted from each cell subset was distributed evenly over all wells of several immunoSEQ 96-well plates, and each plate served as one replicate. For sorted subsets, each replicate PCR was loaded with approximately 200 ng genomic DNA, equivalent to about 33,000 T cell genomes. The purified libraries were quantified using a Qubit 3.0 fluorometer, sized with a Bioanalyzer 2100, and then quantified again using the KAPA Library Quantification kit. Every immunoSEQ 96-well plate was sequenced on a separate single-read 150-cycle Illumina NextSeq 550 flow cell. Processing in the source paper ran as follows. The immunoSEQ output contained only junctional sequences without quality scores, so filtering could not match that applied to full-length reads. Sequences were annotated with PyIR, a Python wrapper for IgBLAST v1.9, and V/J genes and CDR3 were assigned using IMGT germline references. Reads were removed for weak V/J assignments (E-value above 1e-6), missing CDR3, stop codons, out-of-frame junctions, or ambiguous translated residues. V3J clonotypes were defined as sequences sharing the same inferred V gene, J gene, and CDR3 amino acid sequence. The percentage overlap between two repertoires was calculated by dividing the number of shared unique clonotypes by the size of the smaller repertoire. Repertoire richness was assessed with RTK rarefaction, the Chao1 estimator, and Recon v2.1 estimates of unobserved clonotypes. Generation probabilities for all TCRbeta clonotypes obtained by the gDNA method from a handful of donors were computed using OLGA. The immuneACCESS repertoire file appears here via TCRdb, limited to in-frame rearrangements. These files lack a portion of the clones; in checked studies, under half of the deficit traces to unresolved V genes, and the cause of the others is not known. Clone size and V and J calls were adopted from that table, with D and trimming inferred from the DNA. This sample has hundreds of thousands of clones in its table, and roughly 73% of those were observed once. Around 1.8% of the sample lies in the top ten.

The donors were healthy, HIV-negative adults with no recently reported acute infections or vaccinations. All donors were Caucasian adults living in Nashville, Tennessee, USA. CD4+ T cells were enriched through magnetic negative selection, after which naive cells were positively selected on CD45RA and the remaining negative fraction served as the memory subset. Blood was collected by leukapheresis, and PBMCs were isolated by Ficoll-Histopaque density gradient centrifugation and then cryopreserved in liquid nitrogen vapor phase. Purity and quantity of every magnetically sorted T cell population were checked by analytical flow cytometry. Genomic DNA was isolated from every sorted fraction and measured by UV absorbance on a Nanodrop 2000c.

Sequenced input: memory CD4+ T cells sorted from blood. Sample cell subset or site, as interpreted from the label and publication: CD45RA-negative fraction. The receptor chain draws on TRBV10-3 and TRBJ1-4; TRBD1 could be the D gene, as 6 bases match. The source of this sequence is a young woman in good health. CDR3 protein: CAISDRGINEKLFF. The DNA sequence is given as TGTGCCATCAGTGACAGGGGAATTAATGAAAAACTGTTTTTT.